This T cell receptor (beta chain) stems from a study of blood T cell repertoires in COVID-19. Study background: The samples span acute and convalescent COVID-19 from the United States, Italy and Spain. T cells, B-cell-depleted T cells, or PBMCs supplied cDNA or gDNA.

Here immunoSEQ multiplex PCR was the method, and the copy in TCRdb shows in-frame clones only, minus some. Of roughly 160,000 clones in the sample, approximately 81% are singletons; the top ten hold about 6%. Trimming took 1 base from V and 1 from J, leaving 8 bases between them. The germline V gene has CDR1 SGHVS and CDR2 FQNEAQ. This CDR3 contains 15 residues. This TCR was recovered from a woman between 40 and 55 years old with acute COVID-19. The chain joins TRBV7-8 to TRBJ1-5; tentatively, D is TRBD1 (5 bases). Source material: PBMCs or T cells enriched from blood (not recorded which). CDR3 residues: CASSLGQGSNQPQHF. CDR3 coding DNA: TGTGCCAGCAGCTTAGGTCAGGGAAGCAATCAGCCCCAGCATTTT.